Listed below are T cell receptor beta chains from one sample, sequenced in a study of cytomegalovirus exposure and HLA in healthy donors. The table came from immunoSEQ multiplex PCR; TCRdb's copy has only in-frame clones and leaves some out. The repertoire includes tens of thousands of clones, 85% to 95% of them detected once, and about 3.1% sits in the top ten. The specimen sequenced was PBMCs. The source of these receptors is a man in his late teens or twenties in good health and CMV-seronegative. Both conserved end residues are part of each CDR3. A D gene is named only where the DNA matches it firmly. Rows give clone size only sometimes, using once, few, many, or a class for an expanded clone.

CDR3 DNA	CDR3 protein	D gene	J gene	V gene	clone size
TGTGCCAGCAGCTTGCTCGGGACAGGGGGGAACACTGAAGCTTTCTTT	CASSLLGTGGNTEAFF	TRBD1	TRBJ1-1	TRBV5-6	.
TGTGCCAGCCGACCGGCAAAGGCAGGGACCCAGTACTTC	CASRPAKAGTQYF	.	TRBJ2-5	TRBV18	.
TGTGCCAGCAGCCCCACGGGGGGGGAAAACATTCAGTACTTC	CASSPTGGENIQYF	TRBD2	TRBJ2-4	TRBV9	.
TGTGCCAGCAGCTCCTCCGGTCTCACTGAAGCTTTCTTT	CASSSSGLTEAFF	.	TRBJ1-1	TRBV11-2	.
TGTGCCAGCTCACCAGAGGAGAACACCATATATTTT	CASSPEENTIYF	.	TRBJ1-3	TRBV18	.
TGTGCCAGCAGCGCCCGGACAGACTCCTACGAGCAGTACTTC	CASSARTDSYEQYF	.	TRBJ2-7	TRBV13	.
TGCGCCAGCAGCTTGAGGACAGGGTCTGGAGGCTACACCTTC	CASSLRTGSGGYTF	TRBD1	TRBJ1-2	TRBV5-1	.
TGTGCCACGACGGGGACAGGGACAGGAAACACCATATATTTT	CATTGTGTGNTIYF	TRBD1	TRBJ1-3	TRBV10-3	.
TGTGCCAGCAGTTTAAACCTCGGACAGGCTGGCTATGAGCAGTTCTTC	CASSLNLGQAGYEQFF	TRBD1	TRBJ2-1	TRBV6-5	.
TGCGCCAGCAGCCAAGAAGGGGGGACAGGGAACTATGGCTACACCTTC	CASSQEGGTGNYGYTF	TRBD1	TRBJ1-2	TRBV4-1	medium-sized
TGTGCCAGCAGGTTTAGCGGGGGCATTAGCACAGATACGCAGTATTTT	CASRFSGGISTDTQYF	TRBD2	TRBJ2-3	TRBV2	.
TGTGCCAGCAGTCAATCCCCGACAGGGTTCGGGGCTGGAAACACCATATATTTT	CASSQSPTGFGAGNTIYF	TRBD1	TRBJ1-3	TRBV2	.
TGTGCCAGCAGGCCGTCTGGAGGGTGGTATGAAAAACTGTTTTTT	CASRPSGGWYEKLFF	.	TRBJ1-4	TRBV28	.
TGCGCCAGCAGCTTGGACAGGGGCACAGATACGCAGTATTTT	CASSLDRGTDTQYF	.	TRBJ2-3	TRBV5-1	.
TGTGCCAGCAGCTTTCCCGCGGGAGGTAGGGAGACCCAGTACTTC	CASSFPAGGRETQYF	TRBD2	TRBJ2-5	TRBV7-9	.
TGTGCCAGCAGCGTACAAACAGGCTCTGGGGCCAACGTCCTGACTTTC	CASSVQTGSGANVLTF	.	TRBJ2-6	TRBV7-2	once
TGTGCCAGCTCACCAACAGGGGGGAACACTGAAGCTTTCTTT	CASSPTGGNTEAFF	TRBD1	TRBJ1-1	TRBV18	.
TGTGCCAGCAGCTACCAGGAAGGTTCGAACACTGAAGCTTTCTTT	CASSYQEGSNTEAFF	.	TRBJ1-1	TRBV7-9	.
TGTGCCAGCAGTGTACAGGGTCTGGCTAATGAAAAACTGTTTTTT	CASSVQGLANEKLFF	.	TRBJ1-4	TRBV6-1	.
TGTGCCCGCATCCCAAGGGAGTCGCCGGACAGGGGTAACCAGCCCCAGCATTTT	CARIPRESPDRGNQPQHF	TRBD1	TRBJ1-5	TRBV19	.
TGTGCCATCAGTGACCCCGGGACAGGGGTATACAATGAGCAGTTCTTC	CAISDPGTGVYNEQFF	TRBD1	TRBJ2-1	TRBV10-3	.
TGCGCCAGCAGCTTGGTCCAGGGTGGGAGGGAGACCCAGTACTTC	CASSLVQGGRETQYF	.	TRBJ2-5	TRBV5-1	.
TGTGCCAGCTCACTCCAGGTCTTTCAAGAGACCCAGTACTTC	CASSLQVFQETQYF	.	TRBJ2-5	TRBV18	.
TGCGCCAGCAGCCCTCAGGTACAGAACGGTGAAGCTTTCTTT	CASSPQVQNGEAFF	.	TRBJ1-1	TRBV5-1	.
TGTGCCAGTAGTATATTTCCAGCGGGAGAGACCCAGTACTTC	CASSIFPAGETQYF	.	TRBJ2-5	TRBV19	.
TGCAGCGTTTCCGGGGGTACAGTCCACGAGCAGTACTTC	CSVSGGTVHEQYF	.	TRBJ2-7	TRBV29-1	.
TGTGCCAGCAGTGTTCAGGGCCCCATGGTCTTC	CASSVQGPMVF	.	TRBJ2-1	TRBV6-1	.
TGTGCCAGCAGTTCCCTAGCGGGAGACACCGGGGAGCTGTTTTTT	CASSSLAGDTGELFF	TRBD2	TRBJ2-2	TRBV25-1	.
TGTGCCAGCAGCTTATCGGGGGCCCGGGGGGGCACTGAAGCTTTCTTT	CASSLSGARGGTEAFF	.	TRBJ1-1	TRBV7-2	once
TGTGCCAGTAGTCTTCCGACAGGGGACTATGGCTACACCTTC	CASSLPTGDYGYTF	TRBD1	TRBJ1-2	TRBV19	.
TGCGCCAGCAGGAGGTCGGTACAGGGTTCCTATGGCTACACCTTC	CASRRSVQGSYGYTF	.	TRBJ1-2	TRBV10-2	.
TGTGCCAGCAGCTCCCAGACAGGTTACGAGCAGTACTTC	CASSSQTGYEQYF	.	TRBJ2-7	TRBV13	.
TGTGCCAGCAGTGAGATTTGGGACAGGGAAAAAGAGACCCAGTACTTC	CASSEIWDREKETQYF	TRBD1	TRBJ2-5	TRBV6-1	.
TGTGCCAGTAGTATTACAGGGTTCCGAGAGACCCAGTACTTC	CASSITGFRETQYF	.	TRBJ2-5	TRBV19	.
TGTGCCAGCAGTGAAGCCAAGAGCTCCTATAATTCACCCCTCCACTTT	CASSEAKSSYNSPLHF	.	TRBJ1-6	TRBV2	.